Below, 30 T cell receptor beta chains from the same sample are listed, as sequenced in a study of CD8 T cells in ankylosing spondylitis. TCRdb processed the 5' RACE reads anew with MiXCR; each CDR3 protein has one entry. The table records 200,000 to 300,000 distinct CDR3 sequences, roughly 8.6% of them present only once. Specimen: blood, either unsorted or a sorted T cell fraction (not recorded which). These receptors were obtained from a male donor with ankylosing spondylitis or in good health (not recorded which).

This clonotype was found many times. The chain has TRBV20-1 and TRBJ1-5; TRBD1 matches 8 bases. The germline V gene has CDR1 DFQATT and CDR2 SNEGSKA (reference sequence). Losses at the gene ends were 1 base for V and 3 bases for J; bases not matched to a gene: 5. The CDR3 has 15 residues. The chain's CDR3 is CSARVWGQVNQPQHF. The CDR3 DNA is TGCAGTGCTAGAGTTTGGGGACAGGTCAATCAGCCCCAGCATTTT.

This clonotype occurred many times. This rearrangement joins TRBV12-3 or TRBV12-4 to TRBJ2-6; D gene uncertain. The CDR3 has 19 residues. Deletions cut 2 bases from V and 0 bases from J, with 17 bases between. CDR3 residues: CASSLYPVRGSSGANVLTF. In DNA, the CDR3 is TGTGCCAGCAGTTTATATCCAGTCCGAGGCAGCTCTGGGGCCAACGTCCTGACTTTC.

This clonotype was seen at least ten times. This sequence joins TRBV12-3 or TRBV12-4 and TRBJ1-6; TRBD1 matches at 8 bases. After removal of 4 bases from V and 7 bases from J, the junction contained 6 bases not matched to a gene. The CDR3 consists of 15 residues. CDR3: CASSSLGQGNSPLHF. In nucleotides, the CDR3 is TGTGCCAGCAGTTCCTTAGGACAGGGAAATTCACCCCTCCACTTT.

There are many counts of this clonotype. The rearrangement uses TRBV4-3 and TRBJ2-3, with D uncertain. V gave up 4 bases and J gave up 2 bases, with 10 bases separating them. The germline CDR1 and CDR2 sequences are LGHNA and YSLEER. CDR3 length equals 14 residues. CDR3 in DNA: TGCGCCAGCAGCCGGGCAGAATCCACAGATACGCAGTATTTT. It yields the protein CASSRAESTDTQYF.

The CDR3 reads CSAGGGGPYNEQFF. CDR3 DNA: TGCAGTGCAGGGGGCGGGGGTCCATACAATGAGCAGTTCTTC. This chain uses TRBV20-1 with TRBJ2-1, with D perhaps matching TRBD1 or TRBD2 (7 bases each). The CDR3 is 14 residues long. Looked up from germline, CDR1 is DFQATT and CDR2 is SNEGSKA (reference sequence). V dropped 6 bases and J dropped 4 bases, with 16 bases sitting between them.

This clonotype was recorded many times. V gene TRBV20-1 combines with J gene TRBJ1-5; D gene uncertain. Trimming took 6 bases from V and 2 from J, leaving 5 bases between them. This CDR3 region has 11 residues. Germline V CDR1 and CDR2: DFQATT, SNEGSKA (reference sequence). The DNA of the CDR3 is TGCAGTGCGGGGTGCAATCAGCCCCAGCATTTT. This gives the protein CSAGCNQPQHF.

This clonotype was picked up many times. V and J are TRBV12-3 or TRBV12-4 and TRBJ2-2, with 12 bases that match TRBD2. This CDR3 comprises 17 residues. V lost 3 bases and J lost 2; bases outside the gene matches: 4. The CDR3 DNA sequence: TGTGCCAGCAGTTTCCTAGCGGGAGGGCCTAACACCGGGGAGCTGTTTTTT. Its protein product is CASSFLAGGPNTGELFF.

Many counts were recorded for this clonotype. V is TRBV5-6 and J is TRBJ1-1; D remains unclear. The germline V and J ends were trimmed by 0 bases and 3 bases, with 9 bases remaining between them. Looked up from germline, CDR1 is SGHDT and CDR2 is YYEEEE. The length of the CDR3 is 14 residues. The CDR3 DNA is TGTGCCAGCAGCTTGGGCAGACCCTACACTGAAGCTTTCTTT. It encodes CASSLGRPYTEAFF.

Ten or more counts support this clonotype. The chain uses TRBV28 and TRBJ2-7, with a possible D match to TRBD2 (5 bases). Between the trimmed V and J ends, which lost 5 bases and 0 bases, there was a span of 8 bases. The CDR3 consists of 13 residues. Germline V gives CDR1 MDHEN, CDR2 SYDVKM. The CDR3 nucleotides read TGTGCCAGCAGTCCCGGGATCTCCTACGAGCAGTACTTC. Translating it yields CASSPGISYEQYF.

A few counts support this clonotype. The chain is built from TRBV20-1 and TRBJ2-1; 13 bases fit TRBD2. Trimming cost V 5 bases and J 0 bases; bases outside gene matches: 4. The CDR3 totals 16 residues. In germline, CDR1 is DFQATT, CDR2 SNEGSKA (reference sequence). CDR3 sequence reads: CSARLAGGNSYNEQFF. The CDR3 coding sequence is TGCAGTGCTCGACTAGCGGGGGGCAACTCCTACAATGAGCAGTTCTTC.

This clonotype was picked up many times. The chain has TRBV6-1 and TRBJ2-5; 11 nucleotides match TRBD1. The CDR3 contains 13 residues. J gave up 5 bases and V 10 bases, and 6 bases lay outside the gene matches. The V gene's germline CDR1 is MNHNS and CDR2 SASEGT. The CDR3 nucleotides are TGTGCCACACGGACAGGGGGCAAGGAGACCCAGTACTTC. Its translation: CATRTGGKETQYF.

This clonotype was recorded at least ten times. This chain connects TRBV6-5 to TRBJ2-1; TRBD2 agrees at 7 bases. Per the germline V gene, CDR1 is MNHEY and CDR2 is SVGAGI. The V and J ends lost 0 bases and 4 bases, in that order; junction bases with no gene match: 6. CDR3 length: 16 residues. The CDR3 sequence is CASSYSRASGYNEQFF. In DNA form, the CDR3 reads TGTGCCAGCAGTTACTCGAGGGCTAGCGGTTACAATGAGCAGTTCTTC.

The chain employs TRBV18 and TRBJ1-4; D unclear. Germline V gene lookup returns CDR1 KGHSH and CDR2 LQKENI. V dropped 6 bases and J dropped 5 bases, with 7 bases sitting between them. This CDR3 contains 12 residues. The CDR3 region has the DNA TGTGCCAGCTCGGACCGAAATGAAAAACTGTTTTTT. This encodes CASSDRNEKLFF. Together with reference TRBV18 and TRBJ1-4, the CDR3 gives the full variable domain: NAGVMQNPRHLVRRRGQEARLRCSPMKGHSHVYWYRQLPEEGLKFMVYLQKENIIDESGMPKERFSAEFPKEGPSILRIQQVVRGDSAAYFCASSDRNEKLFFGSGTQLSVL.

The J gene is TRBJ2-1, the V gene TRBV5-6, with TRBD1 identical over 7 bases. CDR1 is SGHDT and CDR2 is YYEEEE in the germline V gene. V shed 2 bases, J shed 12 bases, and the junction held 5 bases outside the gene matches. CDR3 length: 12 residues. CDR3 nucleotides: TGTGCCAGCAGCTTACACAGGGGAGTGCAGTTCTTC. Translation: CASSLHRGVQFF. The full variable domain, in which reference TRBV5-6 and TRBJ2-1 provide the parts outside the CDR3, is DAGVTQSPTHLIKTRGQQVTLRCSPKSGHDTVSWYQQALGQGPQFIFQYYEEEERQRGNFPDRFSGHQFPNYSSELNVNALLLGDSALYLCASSLHRGVQFFGPGTRLTVL.

In its sample, this clonotype was seen many times. The chain is built from TRBV29-1 and TRBJ1-1; possibly TRBD1 for D (5 bases). CDR1 is SQVTM, CDR2 ANQGSEA, per germline. The CDR3 sequence is 13 residues long. V was cut by 4 bases and J by 3 bases, with 12 bases left in between. Written as DNA, the CDR3 is TGCAGCGTTGTCGGTGGGGGGGACACTGAAGCTTTCTTT. This encodes CSVVGGGDTEAFF.

The rearrangement joins TRBV30 to TRBJ1-1; 10 nucleotides agree with TRBD1. V trimming: 2 bases; J trimming: 5 bases; junction bases outside the gene matches: 2. From germline, CDR1 is GTSNPN and CDR2 SVGIG (reference sequence). This CDR3 is 13 amino acids long. The CDR3 DNA follows: TGTGCCTGGAGTCTGGACAGGGGGACTGAAGCTTTCTTT. This codes for CAWSLDRGTEAFF. Full variable domain (outside the CDR3, taken from reference TRBV30 and TRBJ1-1): SQTIHQWPATLVQPVGSPLSLECTVEGTSNPNLYWYRQAAGRGLQLLFYSVGIGQISSEVPQNLSASRPQDRQFILSSKKLLLSDSGFYLCAWSLDRGTEAFFGQGTRLTVV.

Many counts were recorded for this clonotype. V is TRBV20-1 and J is TRBJ1-2; no reliable D call. This CDR3 has 15 residues. Germline V gene sequence: CDR1 DFQATT, CDR2 SNEGSKA (reference sequence). Trimming took 2 bases from V and 5 from J, leaving 18 bases between them. The CDR3: CSARQPLGLQYGYTF. The DNA of the CDR3 is TGCAGTGCTAGACAGCCCCTGGGCCTTCAGTATGGCTACACCTTC.

This clonotype has ten or more counts. This CDR3 is CASSQADRESSPLHF. DNA of the CDR3: TGTGCCAGCAGTCAAGCGGACAGGGAGAGTTCACCCCTCCACTTT. The rearrangement joins TRBV12-3 or TRBV12-4 to TRBJ1-6; 8 nucleotides agree with TRBD1. The CDR3 length is 15 residues. V lost 5 bases and J lost 9; bases outside the gene matches: 9.

This clonotype occurred once. This may come from a read error, since a much larger clone is one base off. The chain recombines TRBV20-1 with TRBJ2-1; 13 positions agree with TRBD2. This CDR3 comprises 13 residues. Trimming at V came to 5 bases and at J to 9 bases, leaving 4 bases not matched to a gene. Germline assignment: CDR1 DFQATT and CDR2 SNEGSKA (reference sequence). This chain's CDR3 is CSALTSGGFEQFF. The CDR3 DNA is TGCAGTGCTCTGACTAGCGGGGGGTTTGAGCAGTTCTTC.

This clonotype was counted many times. The CDR3 sequence is CASSKRGGQGAIQPQHF. As DNA, the CDR3 is TGTGCCAGCTCTAAACGAGGAGGACAGGGGGCAATTCAGCCCCAGCATTTT. This sequence joins TRBV6-1 and TRBJ1-5; 11 nucleotides align to TRBD1. V was clipped by 8 bases and J by 6 bases; unmatched bases: 15. CDR1 and CDR2 from the germline V gene are MNHNS and SASEGT. The CDR3 is made up of 17 amino acids.

This clonotype was detected many times. The chain is built from TRBV20-1 and TRBJ2-5; D is undetermined. Germline CDR1 DFQATT, CDR2 SNEGSKA (reference sequence). V gave up 3 bases and J gave up 0 bases, with 8 bases separating them. The CDR3 runs to 13 residues. CDR3 in DNA: TGCAGTGCTAGTTCCAGGCACCAAGAGACCCAGTACTTC. It encodes CSASSRHQETQYF.

This clonotype was found many times. V usage is TRBV27 and J usage is TRBJ1-1; possibly TRBD1 for D (5 bases). The CDR3 sequence is 14 residues long. Germline values: CDR1 MNHEY, CDR2 SMNVEV (reference sequence). V was cut by 5 bases and J by 2 bases, with 12 bases left in between. The CDR3 DNA reads as TGTGCCAGCAGTCCTCCGGGGGGAAACACTGAAGCTTTCTTT. Translation: CASSPPGGNTEAFF.

This clonotype appeared many times. The chain links TRBV5-1 to TRBJ2-6; D unresolved. The germline gives CDR1 SGHRS, CDR2 YFSETQ. The germline V and J ends were trimmed by 4 bases and 10 bases, with 3 bases remaining between them. The CDR3 totals 10 residues. The CDR3 DNA sequence: TGCGCCAGCAGCCTTAACGTCCTGACTTTC. The encoded protein is CASSLNVLTF.

This clonotype was detected a few times. The V and J genes are TRBV7-2 and TRBJ2-3; D might be TRBD2 (5 bases). CDR1 and CDR2 (germline): SGHTA, FQGNSA. V lost 1 base to trimming and J lost 6 bases, with 8 bases between them. CDR3 length: 13 amino acids. The CDR3 DNA reads TGTGCCAGCAGCTTAGTCGGGATCGATACGCAGTATTTT. It encodes CASSLVGIDTQYF.

Ten or more counts support this clonotype. The chain couples TRBV7-9 to TRBJ2-3, with 8 bases identical to TRBD2. Per the germline V gene, CDR1 is SEHNR and CDR2 is FQNEAQ (reference sequence). This CDR3 contains 15 residues. Trimming cost V 1 base and J 2 bases; bases outside gene matches: 2. DNA for the CDR3: TGTGCCAGCAGCTTAGTAGCGGGGCACACAGATACGCAGTATTTT. This encodes CASSLVAGHTDTQYF.

Ten or more counts support this clonotype. The chain carries TRBV5-5 and TRBJ1-1, with D maybe TRBD1 (6 bases). Trimming took off 4 bases at V and 6 bases at J, with 13 bases between the two ends. This CDR3 comprises 13 residues. Germline V gene data show CDR1 as SGHKS and CDR2 as YYEKEE (reference sequence). In DNA, the CDR3 is TGTGCCAGCAGCATCCGACAGGCTGCTGAAGCTTTCTTT. Amino acid sequence: CASSIRQAAEAFF.

This clonotype has a count of ten or more. CDR3 sequence: CASSQETGAGSSYNEQFF. CDR3 bases: TGCGCCAGCAGCCAAGAGACAGGGGCCGGGAGCTCCTACAATGAGCAGTTCTTC. The chain recombines TRBV4-3 with TRBJ2-1; 8 bases align to TRBD1. CDR3 length equals 18 residues. Germline-derived CDR1 and CDR2 are LGHNA and YSLEER. After removal of 0 bases from V and 0 bases from J, the junction contained 7 bases not matched to a gene.

This clonotype was counted ten times or more. The V and J genes are TRBV7-2 and TRBJ1-2, with D perhaps TRBD1 (5 bases). V was shortened by 3 bases and J by 9 bases, with 14 bases between the two germline ends. CDR1 SGHTA and CDR2 FQGNSA come from the germline V gene. This CDR3 comprises 13 residues. The CDR3 region is CASSLGHEISYTF. The CDR3 region has the DNA TGTGCCAGCAGCTTGGGGCACGAGATTAGCTACACCTTC.

This clonotype showed up just a few times. This chain joins TRBV4-2 and TRBJ2-1, with 13 bases lining up with TRBD2. Germline trimming cut 2 bases from V and 5 bases from J; bases unmatched to any gene: 3. This CDR3 has 16 residues. Germline-derived CDR1 and CDR2 are LGHNA and YNFKEQ. CDR3 nucleotide sequence: TGTGCCAGCAGCCAAACTAGCGGGGGGGCCCACAATGAGCAGTTCTTC. This gives the protein CASSQTSGGAHNEQFF.

The sample holds many counts of this clonotype. The genes are TRBV12-3 or TRBV12-4 and TRBJ2-1; 9 nucleotides agree with TRBD2. J gave up 0 bases and V 6 bases, and 6 bases lay outside the gene matches. CDR3 length equals 16 residues. The CDR3 loop reads CASRSRGGGSYNEQFF. DNA of the CDR3: TGTGCCAGCAGGTCACGCGGGGGGGGCTCCTACAATGAGCAGTTCTTC.